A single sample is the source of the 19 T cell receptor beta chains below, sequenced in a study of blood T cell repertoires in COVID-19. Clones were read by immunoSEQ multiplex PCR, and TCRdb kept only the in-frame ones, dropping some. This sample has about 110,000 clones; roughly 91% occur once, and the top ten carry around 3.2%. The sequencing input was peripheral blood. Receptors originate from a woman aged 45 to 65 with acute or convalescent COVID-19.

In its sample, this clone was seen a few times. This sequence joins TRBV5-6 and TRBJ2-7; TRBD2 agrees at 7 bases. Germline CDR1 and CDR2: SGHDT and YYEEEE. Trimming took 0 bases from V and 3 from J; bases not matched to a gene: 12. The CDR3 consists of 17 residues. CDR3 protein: CASSLGQLTSNYYEQYF. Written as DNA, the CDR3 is TGTGCCAGCAGCTTGGGACAGCTGACTAGCAATTACTACGAGCAGTACTTC.

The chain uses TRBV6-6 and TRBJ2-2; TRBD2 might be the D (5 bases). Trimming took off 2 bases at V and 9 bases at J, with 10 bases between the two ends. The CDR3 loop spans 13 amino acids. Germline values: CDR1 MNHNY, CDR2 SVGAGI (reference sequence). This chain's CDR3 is CASSYVGVRELFF. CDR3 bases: TGTGCCAGCAGTTACGTGGGAGTCCGGGAGCTGTTTTTT.

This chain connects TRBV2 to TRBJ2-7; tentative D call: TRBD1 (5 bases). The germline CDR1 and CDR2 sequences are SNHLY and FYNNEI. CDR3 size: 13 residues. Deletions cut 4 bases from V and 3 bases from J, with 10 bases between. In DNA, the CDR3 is TGTGCCAGCAGTGGTCAGGGAAACTACGAGCAGTACTTC. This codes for CASSGQGNYEQYF.

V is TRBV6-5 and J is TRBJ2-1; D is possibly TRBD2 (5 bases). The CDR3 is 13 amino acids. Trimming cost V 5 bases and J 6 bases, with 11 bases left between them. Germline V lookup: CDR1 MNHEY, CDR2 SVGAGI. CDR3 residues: CASSPHEGNEQFF. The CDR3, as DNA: TGTGCCAGCAGTCCCCATGAGGGCAATGAGCAGTTCTTC.

CDR3 sequence: CASSHREGLAVQETQYF. In DNA form, the CDR3 reads TGTGCCAGCAGCCACCGGGAGGGACTAGCTGTCCAAGAGACCCAGTACTTC. The chain is built from TRBV14 and TRBJ2-5, with 9 positions matching TRBD2. Trimming at V came to 3 bases and at J to 1 base, leaving 9 bases not matched to a gene. This CDR3 comprises 17 residues. CDR1 is SGHDN and CDR2 is FVKESK in the germline V gene.

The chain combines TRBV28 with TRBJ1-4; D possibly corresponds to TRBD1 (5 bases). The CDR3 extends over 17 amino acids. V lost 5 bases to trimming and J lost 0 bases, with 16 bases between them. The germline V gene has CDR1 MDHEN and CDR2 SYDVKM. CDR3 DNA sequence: TGTGCCAGCAGTCCTCCCGGGGGGATAGCAACTAATGAAAAACTGTTTTTT. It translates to CASSPPGGIATNEKLFF.

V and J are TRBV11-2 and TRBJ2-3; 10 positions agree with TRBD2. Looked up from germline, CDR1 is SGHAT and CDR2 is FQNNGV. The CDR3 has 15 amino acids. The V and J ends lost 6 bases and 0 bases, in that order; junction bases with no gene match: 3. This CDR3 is CASRTSGKSTDTQYF. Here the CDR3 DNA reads TGTGCCAGCAGAACTAGCGGGAAGAGCACAGATACGCAGTATTTT.

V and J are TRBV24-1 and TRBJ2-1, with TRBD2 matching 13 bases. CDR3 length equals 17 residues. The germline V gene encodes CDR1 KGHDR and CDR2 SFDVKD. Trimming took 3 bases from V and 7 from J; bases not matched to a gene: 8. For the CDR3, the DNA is TGTGCCACCAGTGATGACAGGACTAGCGGGAGTGGGAATGAGCAGTTCTTC. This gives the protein CATSDDRTSGSGNEQFF.

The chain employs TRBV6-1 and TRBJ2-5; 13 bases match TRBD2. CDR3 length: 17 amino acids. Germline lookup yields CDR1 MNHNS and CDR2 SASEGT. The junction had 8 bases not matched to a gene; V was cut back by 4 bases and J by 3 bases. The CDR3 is CASSGTSGGIGKETQYF. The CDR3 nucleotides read TGTGCCAGCAGTGGGACTAGCGGGGGAATCGGAAAAGAGACCCAGTACTTC.

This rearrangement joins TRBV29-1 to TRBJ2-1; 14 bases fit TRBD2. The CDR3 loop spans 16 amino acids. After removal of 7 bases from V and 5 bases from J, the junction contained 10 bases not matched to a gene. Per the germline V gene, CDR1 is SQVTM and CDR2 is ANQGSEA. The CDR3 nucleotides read TGCAGCGGGGAGACTAGCGGGAGGGCCCTCAACAATGAGCAGTTCTTC. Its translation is CSGETSGRALNNEQFF.

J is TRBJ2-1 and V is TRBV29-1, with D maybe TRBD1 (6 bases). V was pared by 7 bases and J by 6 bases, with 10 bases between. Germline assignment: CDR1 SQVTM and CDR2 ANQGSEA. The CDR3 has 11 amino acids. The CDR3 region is CSAQGSNEQFF. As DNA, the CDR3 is TGCAGCGCACAGGGATCCAATGAGCAGTTCTTC.

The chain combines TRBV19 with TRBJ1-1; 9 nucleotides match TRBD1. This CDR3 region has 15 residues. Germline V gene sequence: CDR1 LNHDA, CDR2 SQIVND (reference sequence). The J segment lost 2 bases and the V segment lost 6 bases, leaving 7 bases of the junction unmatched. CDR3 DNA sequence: TGTGCCAGTAGCAATCCGGGACAGGGAAACACTGAAGCTTTCTTT. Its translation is CASSNPGQGNTEAFF.

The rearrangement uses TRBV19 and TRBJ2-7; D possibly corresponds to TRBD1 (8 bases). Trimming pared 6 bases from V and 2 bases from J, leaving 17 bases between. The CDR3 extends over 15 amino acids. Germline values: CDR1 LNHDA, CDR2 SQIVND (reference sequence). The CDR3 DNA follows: TGTGCCAGTAGCCGCCGAGCGGGACAGGCCTACGAGCAGTACTTC. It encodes CASSRRAGQAYEQYF.

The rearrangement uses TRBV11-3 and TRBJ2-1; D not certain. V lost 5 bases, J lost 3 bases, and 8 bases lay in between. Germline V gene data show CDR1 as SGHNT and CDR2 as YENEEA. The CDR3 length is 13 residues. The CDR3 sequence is CASSRHGYNEQFF. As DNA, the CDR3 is TGTGCCAGCAGCCGTCACGGCTACAATGAGCAGTTCTTC.

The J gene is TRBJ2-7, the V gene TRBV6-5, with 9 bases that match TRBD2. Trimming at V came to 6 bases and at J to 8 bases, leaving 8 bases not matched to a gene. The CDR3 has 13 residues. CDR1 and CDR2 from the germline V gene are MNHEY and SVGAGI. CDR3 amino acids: CASRTSGPGQQYF. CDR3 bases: TGTGCCAGCAGGACTAGCGGACCTGGCCAGCAGTACTTC.

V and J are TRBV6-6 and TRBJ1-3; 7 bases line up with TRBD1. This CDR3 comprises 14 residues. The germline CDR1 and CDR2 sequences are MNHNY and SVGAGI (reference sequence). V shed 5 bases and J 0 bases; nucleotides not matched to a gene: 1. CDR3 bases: TGTGCCAGCAGTACAGGGGACTCTGGAAACACCATATATTTT. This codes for CASSTGDSGNTIYF.

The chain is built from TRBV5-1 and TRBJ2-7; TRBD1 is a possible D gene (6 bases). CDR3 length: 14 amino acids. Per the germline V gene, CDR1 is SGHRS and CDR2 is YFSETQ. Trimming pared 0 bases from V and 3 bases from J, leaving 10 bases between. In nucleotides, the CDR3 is TGCGCCAGCAGCTTGGCACTACAGGGCTACGAGCAGTACTTC. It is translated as CASSLALQGYEQYF.

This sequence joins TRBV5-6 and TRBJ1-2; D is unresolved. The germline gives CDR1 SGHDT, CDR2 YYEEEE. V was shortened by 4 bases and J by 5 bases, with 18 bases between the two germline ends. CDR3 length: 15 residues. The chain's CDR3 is CASSPGGVGGYGYTF. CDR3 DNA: TGTGCCAGCAGCCCGGGCGGGGTAGGAGGGTATGGCTACACCTTC.

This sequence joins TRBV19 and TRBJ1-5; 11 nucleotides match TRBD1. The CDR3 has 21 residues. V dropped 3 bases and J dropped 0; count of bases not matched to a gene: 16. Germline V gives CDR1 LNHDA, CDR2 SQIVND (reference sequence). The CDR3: CASSMRTGGTWPRYSNQPQHF. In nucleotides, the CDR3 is TGTGCCAGTAGTATGAGGACAGGGGGCACCTGGCCCCGCTATAGCAATCAGCCCCAGCATTTT.